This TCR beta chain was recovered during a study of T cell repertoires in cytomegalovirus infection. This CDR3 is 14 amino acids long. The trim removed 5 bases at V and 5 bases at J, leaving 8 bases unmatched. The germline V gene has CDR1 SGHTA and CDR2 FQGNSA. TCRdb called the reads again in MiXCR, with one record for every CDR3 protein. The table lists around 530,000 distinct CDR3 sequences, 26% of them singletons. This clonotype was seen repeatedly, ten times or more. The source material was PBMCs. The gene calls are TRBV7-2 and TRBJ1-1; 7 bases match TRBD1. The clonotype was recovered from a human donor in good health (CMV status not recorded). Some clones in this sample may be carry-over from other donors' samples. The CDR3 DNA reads TGTGCCAGCAGCCCATCGACAGGGAGAACTGAAGCTTTCTTT. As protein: CASSPSTGRTEAFF.